This T cell receptor beta chain was identified during a study of T cell changes during pregnancy in multiple sclerosis. Profiling relied on immunoSEQ multiplex PCR, and the TCRdb table lists in-frame clones only, not all of them. The sample shows around 30,000 clones, over 85% of them seen only once. V lost 6 bases, J lost 4 bases, and 5 bases stayed unmatched. Germline V CDR1 and CDR2: SNHLY, FYNNEI. The CDR3 sequence is 15 residues long. The source is a female donor with multiple sclerosis, enrolled in a pregnancy study. The material was CD4+ T cells from peripheral blood mononuclear cells, obtained in the first trimester of pregnancy. This chain links TRBV2 with TRBJ2-1; 11 bases line up with TRBD2. The CDR3 reads CASRSLAGGYNEQFF. CDR3 coding DNA: TGTGCCAGCAGATCTCTAGCGGGGGGTTACAATGAGCAGTTCTTC.